This T cell receptor (beta chain) derives from a study of blood T cell repertoires in COVID-19. Study at large: Samples came from the United States, Italy and Spain, spanning acute and convalescent COVID-19.

V was clipped by 5 bases and J by 2 bases; unmatched bases: 4. Germline assignment: CDR1 MDHEN and CDR2 SYDVKM. This CDR3 comprises 15 residues. Libraries were prepared by immunoSEQ multiplex PCR; TCRdb keeps only in-frame clonotypes and omits some of them. The table shows about 60,000 clones, with approximately 79% occurring only once. Sequences were obtained from peripheral blood. This TCR was sampled from a human donor in a cohort sampled during active COVID-19. The chain joins TRBV28 to TRBJ2-7, with TRBD2 matching 12 bases. CDR3 coding DNA: TGTGCCAGCAGTCATCTAGCGGGAGGGGCCTACGAGCAGTACTTC. It encodes CASSHLAGGAYEQYF.